A selection of T cell receptor beta chains follows, all from one sample in a study of blood T cell repertoires in COVID-19. TCRdb keeps only in-frame clones here, not all; method: immunoSEQ multiplex PCR. Of about 440,000 clones in the sample, more than 85% are singletons; the top ten hold over 4%. The sequenced material came from peripheral blood. The receptor set was obtained from a woman aged 25 to 39 with acute or convalescent COVID-19. The CDR3 runs from the conserved cysteine through the conserved F or W. Each record gives: J gene, V gene, CDR3 protein.

TRBJ2-7 | TRBV15 | CATSRVRDRDYEQYF
TRBJ2-7 | TRBV5-5 | CASSLDGLATYEQYF
TRBJ2-7 | TRBV5-1 | CASSLTGREYEQYF
TRBJ1-2 | TRBV13 | CASSRGSFYGYTF
TRBJ2-6 | TRBV4-1 | CASSQDFREKGANVLTF
TRBJ1-5 | TRBV18 | CASSPDRPDSNQPQHF
TRBJ1-5 | TRBV6-6 | CASSYQDSYQPQHF
TRBJ1-2 | TRBV24-1 | CATSDSRRETYGYTF
TRBJ2-7 | TRBV7-9 | CASSGDRGLEQYF
TRBJ2-3 | TRBV5-8 | CASSDPSGGAFRDTQYF
TRBJ1-4 | TRBV27 | CASSPLGQGREKLFF
TRBJ2-5 | TRBV5-1 | CASTGTTGETQYF
TRBJ1-5 | TRBV19 | CASSSQGRQPQHF
TRBJ2-7 | TRBV2 | CASAARGEQYF
TRBJ2-3 | TRBV4-1 | CASSQGFDRGPTDTQYF
TRBJ1-1 | TRBV28 | CASNSYTEAFF
TRBJ1-1 | TRBV4-1 | CASSLKAGIVTEAFF
TRBJ2-3 | TRBV7-3 | CASSQQGGERTDTQYF
TRBJ1-2 | TRBV29-1 | CSVEDPPRGSTYGYTF
TRBJ2-3 | TRBV10-1 | CASSGYYGGSTDTQYF
TRBJ2-5 | TRBV2 | CASSQDIGETQYF
TRBJ2-1 | TRBV19 | CASSVLAGGSYEQFF
TRBJ2-1 | TRBV5-5 | CASRPGTGILHEQFF
TRBJ2-5 | TRBV9 | CASSVGPRGETQYF
TRBJ2-4 | TRBV11-2 | CATSSGNIQYF
TRBJ1-1 | TRBV19 | CASRSTGLNTEAFF
TRBJ2-7 | TRBV5-4 | CASSLGRGGTYEQYF
TRBJ2-1 | TRBV6-1 | CASSEGLGIYEQFF
TRBJ1-6 | TRBV9 | CASSATARARDSPLHF
TRBJ1-2 | TRBV2 | CASSQQGFGYGYTF
TRBJ1-2 | TRBV4-1 | CASSQAGTENYGYTF
TRBJ2-3 | TRBV20-1 | CSPQAGGTQYF
TRBJ1-6 | TRBV28 | CASSGASHYNSPLHF
TRBJ1-6 | TRBV11-2 | CASTLTSSSYNSPLHF
TRBJ2-7 | TRBV30 | CAWGQGYEQYF
TRBJ2-5 | TRBV21-1 | CASSTNEETQYF